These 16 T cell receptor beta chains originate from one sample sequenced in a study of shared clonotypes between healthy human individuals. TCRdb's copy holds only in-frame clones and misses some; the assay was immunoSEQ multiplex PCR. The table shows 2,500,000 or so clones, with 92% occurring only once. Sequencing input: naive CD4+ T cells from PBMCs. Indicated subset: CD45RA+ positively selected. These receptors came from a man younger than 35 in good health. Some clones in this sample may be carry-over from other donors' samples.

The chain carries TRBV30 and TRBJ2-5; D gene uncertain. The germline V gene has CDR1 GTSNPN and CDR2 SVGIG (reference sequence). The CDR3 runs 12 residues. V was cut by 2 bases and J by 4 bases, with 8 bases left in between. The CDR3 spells CAWSFGPETQYF. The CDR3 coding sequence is TGTGCCTGGAGTTTTGGTCCAGAGACCCAGTACTTC.

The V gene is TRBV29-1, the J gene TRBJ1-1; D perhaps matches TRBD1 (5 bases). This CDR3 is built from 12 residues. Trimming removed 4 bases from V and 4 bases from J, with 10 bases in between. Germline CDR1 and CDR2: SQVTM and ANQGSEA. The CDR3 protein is CSVAWGITEAFF. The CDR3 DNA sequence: TGCAGCGTTGCGTGGGGGATCACTGAAGCTTTCTTT.

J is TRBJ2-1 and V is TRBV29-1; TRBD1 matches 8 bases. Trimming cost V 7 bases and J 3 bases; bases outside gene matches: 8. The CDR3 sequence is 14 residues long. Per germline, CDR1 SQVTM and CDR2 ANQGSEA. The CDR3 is CSATSDRVYNEQFF. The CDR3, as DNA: TGCAGCGCAACTTCGGACAGGGTCTACAATGAGCAGTTCTTC.

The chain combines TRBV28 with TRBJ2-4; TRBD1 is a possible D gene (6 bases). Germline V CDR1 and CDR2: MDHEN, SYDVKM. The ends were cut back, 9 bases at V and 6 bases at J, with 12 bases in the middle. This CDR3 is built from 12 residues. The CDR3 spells CASFSGANIQYF. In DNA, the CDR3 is TGTGCCAGTTTTTCAGGGGCAAACATTCAGTACTTC.

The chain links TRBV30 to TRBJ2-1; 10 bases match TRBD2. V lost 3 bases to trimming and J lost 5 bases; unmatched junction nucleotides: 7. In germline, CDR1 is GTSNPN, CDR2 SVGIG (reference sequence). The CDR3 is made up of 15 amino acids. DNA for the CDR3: TGTGCCTGGAGGGACAGCGGGAGGGCCAACAATGAGCAGTTCTTC. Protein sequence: CAWRDSGRANNEQFF.

CDR3 bases: TGTGCCAGCAGCCTAGGGACAGGGACTATGAACACTGAAGCTTTCTTT. Translated: CASSLGTGTMNTEAFF. The gene calls are TRBV28 and TRBJ1-1; TRBD1 matches at 9 bases. In germline, CDR1 is MDHEN, CDR2 SYDVKM. Trimming removed 6 bases from V and 0 bases from J; junction bases left unmatched: 8. The CDR3 covers 16 residues.

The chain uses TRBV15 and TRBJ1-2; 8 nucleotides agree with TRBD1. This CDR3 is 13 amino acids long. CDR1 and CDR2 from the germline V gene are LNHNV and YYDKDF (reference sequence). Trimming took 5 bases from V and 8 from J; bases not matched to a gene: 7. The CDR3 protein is CATSGGTGAGYTF. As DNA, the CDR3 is TGTGCCACCAGCGGGGGGACAGGTGCCGGCTACACCTTC.

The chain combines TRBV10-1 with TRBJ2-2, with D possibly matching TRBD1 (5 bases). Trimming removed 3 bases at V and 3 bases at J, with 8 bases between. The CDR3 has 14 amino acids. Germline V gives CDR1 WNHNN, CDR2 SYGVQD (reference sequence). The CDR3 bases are TGCGCCAGCAGTGAATCAGGGCACACCGGGGAGCTGTTTTTT. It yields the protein CASSESGHTGELFF.

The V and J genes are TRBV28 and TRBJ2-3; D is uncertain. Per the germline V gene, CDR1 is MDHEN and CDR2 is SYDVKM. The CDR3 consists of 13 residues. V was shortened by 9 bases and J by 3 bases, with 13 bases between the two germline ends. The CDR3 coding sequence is TGTGCCAGTCAGGAGTTTCGGACAGATACGCAGTATTTT. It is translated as CASQEFRTDTQYF.

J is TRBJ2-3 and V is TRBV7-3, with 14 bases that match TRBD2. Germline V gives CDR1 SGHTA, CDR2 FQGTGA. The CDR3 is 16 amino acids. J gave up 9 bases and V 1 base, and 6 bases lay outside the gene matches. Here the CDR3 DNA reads TGTGCCAGCAGCTTAAGCGGTGGGACTAGCGGGAGCACGCAGTATTTT. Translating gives CASSLSGGTSGSTQYF.

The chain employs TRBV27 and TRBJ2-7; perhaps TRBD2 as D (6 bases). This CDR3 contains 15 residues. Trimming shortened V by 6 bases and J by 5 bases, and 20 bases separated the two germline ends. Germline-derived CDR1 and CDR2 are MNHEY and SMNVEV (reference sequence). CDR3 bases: TGTGCCAGCAGAGAACCGACGACCTCGGGGGACGAGCAGTACTTC. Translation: CASREPTTSGDEQYF.

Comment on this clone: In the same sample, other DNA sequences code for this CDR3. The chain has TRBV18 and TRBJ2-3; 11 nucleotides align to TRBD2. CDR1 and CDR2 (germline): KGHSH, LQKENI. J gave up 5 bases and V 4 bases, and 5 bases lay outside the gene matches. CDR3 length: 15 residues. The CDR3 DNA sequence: TGTGCCAGCTCACTAGCGGGAGGGCCGGGAGATACGCAGTATTTT. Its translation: CASSLAGGPGDTQYF.

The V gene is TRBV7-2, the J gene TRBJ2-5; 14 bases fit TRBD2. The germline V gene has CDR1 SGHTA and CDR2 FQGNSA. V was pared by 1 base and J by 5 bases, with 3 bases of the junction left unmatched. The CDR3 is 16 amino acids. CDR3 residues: CASSLGRLAGGETQYF. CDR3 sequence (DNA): TGTGCCAGCAGCTTAGGGAGACTAGCGGGAGGGGAGACCCAGTACTTC.

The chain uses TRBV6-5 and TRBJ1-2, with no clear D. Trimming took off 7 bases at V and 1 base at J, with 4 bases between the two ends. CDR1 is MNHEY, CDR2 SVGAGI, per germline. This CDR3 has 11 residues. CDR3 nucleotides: TGTGCCAGCAAGGGTAACTATGGCTACACCTTC. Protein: CASKGNYGYTF.

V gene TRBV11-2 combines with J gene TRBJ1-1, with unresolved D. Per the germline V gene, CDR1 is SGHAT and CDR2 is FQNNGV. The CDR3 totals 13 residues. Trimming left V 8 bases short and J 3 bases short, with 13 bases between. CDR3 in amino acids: CASQVSAYTEAFF. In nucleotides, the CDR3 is TGTGCCAGCCAGGTCAGCGCGTACACTGAAGCTTTCTTT.

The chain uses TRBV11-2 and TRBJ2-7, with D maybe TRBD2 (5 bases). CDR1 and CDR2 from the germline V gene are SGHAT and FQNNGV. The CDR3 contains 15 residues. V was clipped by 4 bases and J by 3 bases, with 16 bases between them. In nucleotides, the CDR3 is TGTGCCAGCAGCTCGCTCGTTGGGAGCAACTACGAGCAGTACTTC. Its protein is CASSSLVGSNYEQYF.